This paragraph covers one T cell receptor (beta chain) sequence. Its antigen is not identified. Once obtained from cultured CD4+ T cells, the DNA was sequenced using the Oncomine TCR Beta short-read assay. Genomic DNA was isolated from CD4+ T cells that had been cultured. In TCRdb, the PCR reads were re-called with MiXCR into one record per CDR3 protein. The sample yields several thousand distinct CDR3 sequences, 36% seen once. V lost 5 bases and J lost 3; bases outside the gene matches: 9. The CDR3 is 16 residues long. Per germline, CDR1 SGHTA and CDR2 FQGNSA. This record comes from a study of vaccination and CD4 T cells after COVID-19. Overall study context: Overlapping peptides covering the spike proteins of SARS-CoV-2, HCoV-NL63, HCoV-OC43 and HCoV-229E were added to stimulate cells. Study-wide points: 304 of 307 vaccine-specific clones from convalescent patients were spike mono-reactive. Median counts of SARS-CoV-2-reactive clonotypes increased from around 20 to 38; this difference was not significant.

Treatment of the sample: approximately 9-day PBMC culture with coronavirus spike peptide pools or control peptides (ViraFEST assay). CD4+ T-cell collection from the unexposed donor predated the COVID-19 pandemic (2011-2018). Negative selection was the method that isolated CD4+ T cells after less than 13 days of culture. Material: CD4+ T cells from blood, cultured in vitro. The sequence was collected from a human donor in good health. J is TRBJ2-7 and V is TRBV7-2; the match to TRBD1 covers 11 bases. CDR3 residues: CASSQGQGVVGYEQYF. CDR3 in DNA: TGTGCCAGCAGCCAGGGACAGGGGGTTGTCGGCTACGAGCAGTACTTC. The full variable domain, rest sourced from reference TRBV7-2 and TRBJ2-7, is GAGVSQSPSNKVTEKGKDVELRCDPISGHTALYWYRQSLGQGLEFLIYFQGNSAPDKSGLPSDRFSAERTGGSVSTLTIQRTQQEDSAVYLCASSQGQGVVGYEQYFGPGTRLTVT.